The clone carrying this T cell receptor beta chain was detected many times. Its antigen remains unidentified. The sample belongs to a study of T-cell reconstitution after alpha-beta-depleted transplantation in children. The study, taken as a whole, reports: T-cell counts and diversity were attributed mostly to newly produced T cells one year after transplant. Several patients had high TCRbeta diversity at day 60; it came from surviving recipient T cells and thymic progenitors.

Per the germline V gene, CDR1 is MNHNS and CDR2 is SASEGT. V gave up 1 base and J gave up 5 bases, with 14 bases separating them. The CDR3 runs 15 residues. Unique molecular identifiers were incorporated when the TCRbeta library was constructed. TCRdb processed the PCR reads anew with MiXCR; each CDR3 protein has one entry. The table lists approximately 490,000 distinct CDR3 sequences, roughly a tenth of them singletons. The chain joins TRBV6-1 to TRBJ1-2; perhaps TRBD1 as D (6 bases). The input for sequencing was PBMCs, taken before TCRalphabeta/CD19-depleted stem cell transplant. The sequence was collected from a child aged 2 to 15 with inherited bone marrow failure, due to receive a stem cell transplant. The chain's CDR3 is CASSEGSGGDYGYTF. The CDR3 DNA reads TGTGCCAGCAGTGAAGGGTCCGGGGGCGATTATGGCTACACCTTC.